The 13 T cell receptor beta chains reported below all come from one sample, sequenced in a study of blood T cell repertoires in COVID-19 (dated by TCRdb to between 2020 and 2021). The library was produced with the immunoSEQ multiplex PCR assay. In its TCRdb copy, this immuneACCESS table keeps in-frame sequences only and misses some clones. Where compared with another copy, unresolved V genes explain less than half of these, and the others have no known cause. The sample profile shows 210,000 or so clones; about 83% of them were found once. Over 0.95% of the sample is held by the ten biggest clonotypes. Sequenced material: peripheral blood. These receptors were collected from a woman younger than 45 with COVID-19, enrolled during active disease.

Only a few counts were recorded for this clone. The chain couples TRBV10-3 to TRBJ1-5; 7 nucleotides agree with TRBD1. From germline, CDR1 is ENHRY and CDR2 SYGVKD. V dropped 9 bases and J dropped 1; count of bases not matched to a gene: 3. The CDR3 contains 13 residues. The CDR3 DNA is TGTGCCATTTCGGGACAGAGCAATCAGCCCCAGCATTTT. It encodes CAISGQSNQPQHF.

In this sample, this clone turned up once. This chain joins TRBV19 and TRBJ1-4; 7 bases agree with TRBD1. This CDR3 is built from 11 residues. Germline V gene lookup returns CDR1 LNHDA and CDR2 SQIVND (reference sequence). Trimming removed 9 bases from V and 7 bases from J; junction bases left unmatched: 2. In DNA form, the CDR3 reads TGTGCCAGCAGGGGGGTTGAAAAACTGTTTTTT. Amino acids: CASRGVEKLFF.

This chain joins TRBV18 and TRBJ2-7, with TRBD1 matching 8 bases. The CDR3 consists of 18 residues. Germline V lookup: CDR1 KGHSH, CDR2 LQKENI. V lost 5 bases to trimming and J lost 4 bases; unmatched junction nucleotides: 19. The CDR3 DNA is TGTGCCAGCTCAGGTACGGACAGGGATCCGGTTGACCTTTACGAGCAGTACTTC. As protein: CASSGTDRDPVDLYEQYF.

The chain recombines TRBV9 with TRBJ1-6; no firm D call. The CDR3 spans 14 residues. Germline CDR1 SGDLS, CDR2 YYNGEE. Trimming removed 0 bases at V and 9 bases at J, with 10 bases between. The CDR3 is CASSVAGSGSPLHF. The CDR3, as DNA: TGTGCCAGCAGCGTAGCGGGGTCGGGTTCACCCCTCCACTTT.

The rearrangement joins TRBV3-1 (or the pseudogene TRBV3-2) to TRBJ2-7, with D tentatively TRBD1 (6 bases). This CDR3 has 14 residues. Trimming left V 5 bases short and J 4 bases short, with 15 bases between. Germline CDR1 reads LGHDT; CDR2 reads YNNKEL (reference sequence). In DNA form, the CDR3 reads TGTGCCAGCAGCGAAACAGGGCCGACATACGAGCAGTACTTC. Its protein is CASSETGPTYEQYF.

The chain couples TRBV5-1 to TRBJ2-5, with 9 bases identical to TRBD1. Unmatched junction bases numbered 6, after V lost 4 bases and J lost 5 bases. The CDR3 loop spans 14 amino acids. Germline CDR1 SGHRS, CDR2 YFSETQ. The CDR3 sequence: CASSQQGAGETQYF. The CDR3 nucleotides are TGCGCCAGCAGCCAACAGGGGGCTGGGGAGACCCAGTACTTC.

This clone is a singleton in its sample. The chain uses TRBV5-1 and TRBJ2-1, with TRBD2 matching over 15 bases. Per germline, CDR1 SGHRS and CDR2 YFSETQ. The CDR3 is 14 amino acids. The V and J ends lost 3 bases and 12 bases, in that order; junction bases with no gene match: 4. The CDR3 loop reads CASSSGTSGGMQFF. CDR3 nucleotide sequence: TGCGCCAGCAGCTCCGGGACTAGCGGGGGGATGCAGTTCTTC.

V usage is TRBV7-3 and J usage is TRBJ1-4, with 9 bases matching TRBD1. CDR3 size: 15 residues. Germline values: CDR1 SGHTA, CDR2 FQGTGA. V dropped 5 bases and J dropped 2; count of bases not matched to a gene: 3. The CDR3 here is CASSPTGGTNEKLFF. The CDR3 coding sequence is TGTGCCAGCAGCCCCACAGGGGGCACTAATGAAAAACTGTTTTTT. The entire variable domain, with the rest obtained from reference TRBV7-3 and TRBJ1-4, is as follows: GAGVSQTPSNKVTEKGKYVELRCDPISGHTALYWYRQSLGQGPEFLIYFQGTGAADDSGLPNDRFFAVRPEGSVSTLKIQRTERGDSAVYLCASSPTGGTNEKLFFGSGTQLSVL.

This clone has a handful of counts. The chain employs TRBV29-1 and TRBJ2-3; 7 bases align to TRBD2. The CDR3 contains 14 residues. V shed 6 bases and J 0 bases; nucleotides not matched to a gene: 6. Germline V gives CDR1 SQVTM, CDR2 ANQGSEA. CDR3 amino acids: CSVASGVSTDTQYF. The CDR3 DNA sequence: TGCAGCGTAGCTAGCGGAGTTAGCACAGATACGCAGTATTTT.

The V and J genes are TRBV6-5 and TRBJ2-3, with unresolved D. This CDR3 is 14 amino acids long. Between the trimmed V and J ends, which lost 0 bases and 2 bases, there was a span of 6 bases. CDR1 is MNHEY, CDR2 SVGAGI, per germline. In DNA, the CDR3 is TGTGCCAGCAGTTACTCACTCTACACAGATACGCAGTATTTT. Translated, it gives CASSYSLYTDTQYF.

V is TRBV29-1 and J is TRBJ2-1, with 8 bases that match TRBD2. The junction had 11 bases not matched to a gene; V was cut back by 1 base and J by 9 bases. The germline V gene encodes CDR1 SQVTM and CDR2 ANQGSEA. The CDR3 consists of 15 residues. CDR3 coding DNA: TGCAGCGTTGAAGCATCGGGGGGGCGATGGGGTGAGCAGTTCTTC. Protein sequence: CSVEASGGRWGEQFF.

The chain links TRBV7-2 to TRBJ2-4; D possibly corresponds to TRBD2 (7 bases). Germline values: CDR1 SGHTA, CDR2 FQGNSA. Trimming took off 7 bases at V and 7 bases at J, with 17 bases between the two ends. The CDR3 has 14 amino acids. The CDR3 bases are TGTGCCAGCACCTGGGTGGGGGGGCTGAACATTCAGTACTTC. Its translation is CASTWVGGLNIQYF.

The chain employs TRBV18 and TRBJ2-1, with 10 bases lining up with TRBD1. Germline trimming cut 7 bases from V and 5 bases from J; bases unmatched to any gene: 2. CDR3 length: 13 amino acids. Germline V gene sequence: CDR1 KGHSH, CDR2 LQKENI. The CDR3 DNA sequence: TGTGCCAGCTTGGGACAGGGGAACAATGAGCAGTTCTTC. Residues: CASLGQGNNEQFF.